The 21 T cell receptor beta chains below come from one sample, sequenced in a study of cytomegalovirus exposure and HLA in healthy donors. Primers included in the PCR were 60 Vbeta and 13 Jbeta primers. Sequencing used immunoSEQ multiplex PCR; TCRdb keeps in-frame clones, though not all of them. The profile shows fewer than 200,000 clones, approximately 72% of them singletons. Sequencing was done on a sample of PBMCs. These receptors originate from a female donor in good health and CMV-seronegative.

The chain couples TRBV5-1 to TRBJ2-5, with a tentative D call TRBD1 (6 bases). Germline V gene lookup returns CDR1 SGHRS and CDR2 YFSETQ. This CDR3 is 13 amino acids long. Trimming removed 4 bases from V and 4 bases from J, with 11 bases in between. As DNA, the CDR3 is TGCGCCAGCAGCGGGGGCATGTTAGAGACCCAGTACTTC. It yields the protein CASSGGMLETQYF.

This chain joins TRBV9 and TRBJ2-3; a weak D match, TRBD2 (6 bases). Germline V gene data show CDR1 as SGDLS and CDR2 as YYNGEE. This CDR3 has 14 residues. The V and J ends lost 4 bases and 1 base respectively, with 10 bases between them. CDR3 in DNA: TGTGCCAGCAGCTTAACGGGGGGCACAGATACGCAGTATTTT. Amino acid sequence: CASSLTGGTDTQYF. Combining the CDR3 with reference TRBV9 and TRBJ2-3 gives the whole variable domain DSGVTQTPKHLITATGQRVTLRCSPRSGDLSVYWYQQSLDQGLQFLIQYYNGEERAKGNILERFSAQQFPDLHSELNLSSLELGDSALYFCASSLTGGTDTQYFGPGTRLTVL.

This sequence joins TRBV7-2 and TRBJ1-1; D gene ambiguous. CDR3 length equals 11 residues. CDR1 is SGHTA and CDR2 is FQGNSA in the germline V gene. The V and J ends lost 4 bases and 3 bases respectively, with 3 bases between them. CDR3 in amino acids: CASSSYTEAFF. CDR3 coding DNA: TGTGCCAGCAGCTCGTACACTGAAGCTTTCTTT.

The gene calls are TRBV30 and TRBJ1-1; no reliable D call. CDR3 size: 13 residues. Germline V CDR1 and CDR2: GTSNPN, SVGIG (reference sequence). V lost 6 bases and J lost 0, with 11 bases in between. CDR3 nucleotide sequence: TGTGCCTGTTCACGGGGATTGAACACTGAAGCTTTCTTT. This encodes CACSRGLNTEAFF.

V and J are TRBV4-3 and TRBJ1-1; D not certain. Per the germline V gene, CDR1 is LGHNA and CDR2 is YSLEER. V lost 1 base and J lost 4, with 16 bases in between. The length of the CDR3 is 16 residues. The CDR3 nucleotides are TGCGCCAGCAGCCAAGGAGGCGAACACTCGGGCACTGAAGCTTTCTTT. Protein: CASSQGGEHSGTEAFF.

This clone was found once. The CDR3 nucleotides read TGCAGTGCTAGAACGGGTCAGCCCCAGCATTTT. This encodes CSARTGQPQHF. The chain is built from TRBV20-1 and TRBJ1-5; the D is unclear. This CDR3 contains 11 residues. Deletions cut 2 bases from V and 6 bases from J, with 5 bases between. CDR1 and CDR2 from the germline V gene are DFQATT and SNEGSKA (reference sequence).

The chain couples TRBV5-1 to TRBJ2-7; the match to TRBD2 covers 8 bases. Germline V gene data show CDR1 as SGHRS and CDR2 as YFSETQ. The CDR3 covers 15 residues. The trim removed 2 bases at V and 0 bases at J, leaving 4 bases unmatched. The CDR3 DNA reads as TGCGCCAGCAGCTTCGAAACTAGCGGCTCCTACGAGCAGTACTTC. As protein: CASSFETSGSYEQYF.

In this sample, this clone turned up a few times. The genes are TRBV5-1 and TRBJ2-1, with 14 bases that match TRBD2. Germline V lookup: CDR1 SGHRS, CDR2 YFSETQ. The CDR3 length is 16 residues. V lost 0 bases to trimming and J lost 9 bases; unmatched junction nucleotides: 5. The DNA for the CDR3 is TGCGCCAGCAGCTTGGGGGGACTAGCGGGAGCAGGTGAGCAGTTCTTC. It translates to CASSLGGLAGAGEQFF.

The genes are TRBV4-2 and TRBJ1-5, with D hard to call. This CDR3 is 15 amino acids long. The V and J ends lost 2 bases and 7 bases respectively, with 15 bases between them. Germline V lookup: CDR1 LGHNA, CDR2 YNFKEQ. This CDR3 is CASSQQPGEEQPQHF. The DNA of the CDR3 is TGTGCCAGCAGCCAACAGCCCGGGGAAGAGCAGCCCCAGCATTTT.

The V call is TRBV6-5, the J call TRBJ1-4, with D maybe TRBD1 (5 bases). Germline CDR1 and CDR2: MNHEY and SVGAGI. This CDR3 contains 12 residues. Trimming stripped 6 bases from V and 5 bases from J, with 7 bases between. CDR3 DNA sequence: TGTGCCAGCAGCGACAGAAATGAAAAACTGTTTTTT. It is translated as CASSDRNEKLFF.

The chain joins TRBV7-9 to TRBJ1-2, with 7 bases that match TRBD1. This CDR3 has 14 residues. The germline V gene has CDR1 SEHNR and CDR2 FQNEAQ (reference sequence). The ends lost 4 bases at V and 6 bases at J; junction bases unmatched: 8. This chain's CDR3 is CASSSQTGLNGYTF. As DNA, the CDR3 is TGTGCCAGCAGCTCACAGACAGGGCTAAATGGCTACACCTTC.

The chain couples TRBV6-1 to TRBJ2-3, with 7 bases matching TRBD1. The CDR3 sequence is 15 residues long. Germline assignment: CDR1 MNHNS and CDR2 SASEGT. The V gene end was trimmed by 7 bases and the J gene end by 3 bases; junction bases not matched to a gene: 10. CDR3 DNA: TGTGCCAGCAAACTAAGGACAGGAGGTACAGATACGCAGTATTTT. Its protein is CASKLRTGGTDTQYF.

The chain links TRBV28 to TRBJ2-7; 8 nucleotides agree with TRBD1. V shed 4 bases, J shed 5 bases, and the junction held 7 bases outside the gene matches. CDR3 length equals 14 residues. Germline CDR1 reads MDHEN; CDR2 reads SYDVKM. The CDR3 spells CASSSQGEDHEQYF. DNA of the CDR3: TGTGCCAGCAGTTCACAGGGGGAGGACCACGAGCAGTACTTC.

In nucleotides, the CDR3 is TGTGCCAGCAACCAGGGACAGGGCAACACTGAAGCTTTCTTT. It yields the protein CASNQGQGNTEAFF. The rearrangement joins TRBV28 to TRBJ1-1, with TRBD1 matching 9 bases. The CDR3 has 14 residues. Germline CDR1 and CDR2: MDHEN and SYDVKM. J gave up 2 bases and V 7 bases, and 5 bases lay outside the gene matches. The entire variable domain, with the rest obtained from reference TRBV28 and TRBJ1-1, is as follows: DVKVTQSSRYLVKRTGEKVFLECVQDMDHENMFWYRQDPGLGLRLIYFSYDVKMKEKGDIPEGYSVSREKKERFSLILESASTNQTSMYLCASNQGQGNTEAFFGQGTRLTVV.

The chain uses TRBV6-5 and TRBJ2-2; 10 bases are a match to TRBD1. The CDR3 sequence is 14 residues long. CDR1 and CDR2 from the germline V gene are MNHEY and SVGAGI. V was pared by 6 bases and J by 5 bases, with 3 bases of the junction left unmatched. The CDR3 nucleotides read TGTGCCAGCAGAAGGACAGGGGGGACCGGGGAGCTGTTTTTT. It is translated as CASRRTGGTGELFF.

This clone was recorded a few times. J is TRBJ1-2 and V is TRBV7-2; D perhaps matches TRBD1 (5 bases). Germline-derived CDR1 and CDR2 are SGHTA and FQGNSA. CDR3 size: 15 residues. The V end lost 3 bases, the J end lost 4 bases, and 15 bases lay between the germline ends. The CDR3 is CASSLGPIGSYGYTF. The CDR3 DNA is TGTGCCAGCAGCTTGGGGCCCATAGGAAGCTATGGCTACACCTTC.

This chain connects TRBV19 to TRBJ1-5; TRBD1 aligns across 8 bases. The junction had 12 bases not matched to a gene; V was cut back by 9 bases and J by 5 bases. There are 15 residues in the CDR3. Germline V gene lookup returns CDR1 LNHDA and CDR2 SQIVND (reference sequence). CDR3 in DNA: TGTGCCAGCCTTCATCCTGGGACAGGTCATCAGCCCCAGCATTTT. Amino acids: CASLHPGTGHQPQHF.

The chain employs TRBV12-5 and TRBJ2-1, with 10 bases that match TRBD2. Germline lookup yields CDR1 LGHNT and CDR2 FRNRAP. The CDR3 totals 14 residues. Losses at the gene ends were 6 bases for V and 6 bases for J; bases not matched to a gene: 5. The DNA for the CDR3 is TGTGCTAGTGGGAGCGGGAGGGCCCTCAATGAGCAGTTCTTC. Translation gives CASGSGRALNEQFF.

This clone has just one count. The chain is built from TRBV4-3 and TRBJ2-1; 9 bases align to TRBD2. The length of the CDR3 is 16 residues. V was clipped by 1 base and J by 8 bases; unmatched bases: 9. Per germline, CDR1 LGHNA and CDR2 YSLEER. The CDR3 here is CASSQGGLAGLDEQFF. The CDR3 nucleotides are TGCGCCAGCAGCCAAGGGGGCCTAGCGGGGCTCGATGAGCAGTTCTTC.

J is TRBJ1-3 and V is TRBV7-8; 7 bases are shared with TRBD1. The CDR3 spans 19 residues. The V segment lost 0 bases and the J segment 0 bases; nucleotides outside the gene matches: 11. Germline V gives CDR1 SGHVS, CDR2 FQNEAQ. The CDR3 DNA follows: TGTGCCAGCAGCTTAGCGATAACCCCGGACAGGTTCTCTGGAAACACCATATATTTT. This encodes CASSLAITPDRFSGNTIYF.

CDR3 bases: TGTGCCAGCAGCGGAGGAGGCAGGGGTTCCCCAGAGACCCAGTACTTC. As protein: CASSGGGRGSPETQYF. The rearrangement joins TRBV9 to TRBJ2-5, with D tentatively TRBD1 (6 bases). Trimming pared 3 bases from V and 4 bases from J, leaving 19 bases between. CDR3 length: 16 amino acids. Germline values: CDR1 SGDLS, CDR2 YYNGEE.